This TCR beta chain was documented in a study of HIV-infected children after antiretroviral therapy interruption. As for the study in general: Most participating children were previously exposed to EBV and CMV.

Unique molecular identifiers were included in an RNA-based 3' RACE TCR library. TCRdb redid the calling of the 3' RACE reads with MiXCR, one entry per CDR3 protein. The table shows about 89,000 distinct CDR3 sequences, with 6% to 8.5% occurring only once. Findings of the study overall: Sorted CD45RA+ naive cells might include minor non-naive CD45RA+ cells.

Treatment noted: PENTA 11 planned treatment interruption arm or continuous ART arm. Naive CD4+ CD45RA+ CD45RO- T cells were sorted from thawed PBMCs. This clonotype has at least ten counts. Its antigen is unknown. The CDR3 covers 15 residues. The J segment lost 6 bases and the V segment lost 5 bases, leaving 9 bases of the junction unmatched. This sequence joins TRBV12-3 or TRBV12-4 and TRBJ2-7; 11 bases line up with TRBD2. Sequences were derived from CD45RA+ CD4+ T cells from PBMCs, pooled from several time points, sampled from a donor given antiretroviral therapy, either interrupted or continuous. Subset reported: naive CD4+ CD45RA+ CD45RO- T cells. The sequence was collected from a pool of human donors with HIV. Here the CDR3 reads CASSSIAGGRSEQYF. CDR3 coding DNA: TGTGCCAGCAGTAGTATAGCGGGGGGGCGGAGCGAGCAGTACTTC.